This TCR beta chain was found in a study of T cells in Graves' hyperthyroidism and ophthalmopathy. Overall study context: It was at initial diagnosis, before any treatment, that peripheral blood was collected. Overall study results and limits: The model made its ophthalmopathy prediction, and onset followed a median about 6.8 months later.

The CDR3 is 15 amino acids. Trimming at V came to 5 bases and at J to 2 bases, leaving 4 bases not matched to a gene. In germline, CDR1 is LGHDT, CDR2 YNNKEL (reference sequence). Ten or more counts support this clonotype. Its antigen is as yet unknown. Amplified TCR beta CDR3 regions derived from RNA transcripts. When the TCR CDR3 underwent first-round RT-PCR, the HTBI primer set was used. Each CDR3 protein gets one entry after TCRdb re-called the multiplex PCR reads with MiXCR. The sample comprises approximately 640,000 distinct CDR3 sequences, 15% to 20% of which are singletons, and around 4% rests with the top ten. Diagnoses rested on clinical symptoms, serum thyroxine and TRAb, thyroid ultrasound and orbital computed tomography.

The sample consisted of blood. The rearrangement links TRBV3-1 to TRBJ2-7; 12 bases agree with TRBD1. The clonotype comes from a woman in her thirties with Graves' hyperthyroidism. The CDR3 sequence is CASSTRDRGPYEQYF. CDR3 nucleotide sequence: TGTGCCAGCAGCACCCGGGACAGGGGGCCCTACGAGCAGTACTTC.